This TCR beta chain is from a study of blood T cell repertoires in COVID-19. About the research overall: Some COVID-19 samples were acute and others convalescent; all came from the United States, Italy and Spain. Sources were T cells, B-cell-depleted T cells, or PBMCs; the material itself was cDNA or gDNA.

This clone has only one observation. Authors' methods: Nucleated cell counts were estimated from reference gene primer amplification. Method: immunoSEQ multiplex PCR; TCRdb's copy keeps in-frame clones and lacks some. That table gives V, J and clone size, and the DNA gave D and trimming. The repertoire holds more than 250,000 clones, with 65% to 90% as singletons. The TCR sequence derives from a man in his forties or fifties with active or convalescent COVID-19. What was sequenced was peripheral blood.

CDR3 nucleotide sequence: TGTGCCAGCAGTTACTCGACTTTGGGTCATGAAAAACTGTTTTTT. Protein sequence: CASSYSTLGHEKLFF. The chain uses TRBV6-5 and TRBJ1-4; D not resolved. The CDR3 totals 15 residues. Per the germline V gene, CDR1 is MNHEY and CDR2 is SVGAGI. The V end was cut by 0 bases, the J end by 6 bases, with 11 bases between.